This TCR beta chain is drawn from a study of T cells in Graves' hyperthyroidism and ophthalmopathy. This clonotype has a count of ten or more. Authors of the study amplified TCR beta CDR3 regions from RNA transcripts. The TCR CDR3 was amplified in a first-round RT-PCR using the HTBI primer set. Each CDR3 protein gets one entry after TCRdb re-called the multiplex PCR reads with MiXCR. Seen here are about 600,000 distinct CDR3 sequences, roughly 16% observed once, and the top ten hold roughly 3.5%. This CDR3 spans 12 amino acids. Per germline, CDR1 MDHEN and CDR2 SYDVKM. Unmatched junction bases numbered 3, after V lost 5 bases and J lost 7 bases.

The TCR sequence derives from a woman between 35 and 50 years old with Graves' ophthalmopathy. Sample: blood. V gene TRBV28 combines with J gene TRBJ2-3; TRBD1 agrees at 7 bases. DNA for the CDR3: TGTGCCAGCAGTGACAGGGTACATACGCAGTATTTT. Its translation: CASSDRVHTQYF.